The 3 T cell receptor beta chains reported below all come from one sample, sequenced in a study of T-cell reconstitution after alpha-beta-depleted transplantation in children. The library targeted TCRbeta and was prepared with unique molecular identifiers. TCRdb analysed the PCR reads with MiXCR anew, one entry per CDR3 protein. This table holds 450,000 to 700,000 distinct CDR3 sequences, 27% found once. The input for sequencing was PBMCs, taken before TCRalphabeta/CD19-depleted stem cell transplant. The receptors stem from a boy younger than two with Wiskott-Aldrich syndrome, due to receive a stem cell transplant.

This clonotype has only a few counts. The chain links TRBV7-2 to TRBJ1-5, with D uncertain. V lost 1 base, J lost 0 bases, and 4 bases lay in between. The CDR3 is 14 amino acids. Germline loops: CDR1 SGHTA, CDR2 FQGNSA. CDR3 amino acids: CASSLVASNQPQHF. CDR3 nucleotides: TGTGCCAGCAGCTTAGTAGCTAGCAATCAGCCCCAGCATTTT.

There are a few counts of this clonotype. This rearrangement joins TRBV7-2 to TRBJ1-5; D unresolved. Deletions cut 1 base from V and 3 bases from J, with 7 bases between. The V gene's germline CDR1 is SGHTA and CDR2 FQGNSA. This CDR3 is built from 14 residues. The CDR3 region is CASSLGRNNQPQHF. Here the CDR3 DNA reads TGTGCCAGCAGCTTAGGCAGGAACAATCAGCCCCAGCATTTT.

The table lists this clonotype with a few counts. The rearrangement joins TRBV29-1 to TRBJ1-3; TRBD1 agrees at 8 bases. Germline V gene data show CDR1 as SQVTM and CDR2 as ANQGSEA. CDR3 length equals 14 residues. V shed 6 bases and J 3 bases; nucleotides not matched to a gene: 7. The CDR3 sequence is CSVETGARGNTIYF. The CDR3 DNA follows: TGCAGCGTAGAGACAGGGGCTCGTGGAAACACCATATATTTT.